This T cell receptor beta chain was identified in a study of human CD8 memory T cell subsets. This CDR3 comprises 18 residues. Germline assignment: CDR1 SNHLY and CDR2 FYNNEI. By UMI-labeled 5' RACE, the TCR beta libraries were made. No DNA is given; TCRdb re-called the 5' RACE reads and lists each CDR3 protein once. Reported are approximately 11,000 distinct CDR3 sequences; the ten largest clones contain about 8.6%. Total RNA was taken from around 140,000 sorted CD8+ T cells, in duplicate, per subset. This chain connects TRBV2 to TRBJ2-7; the D gene TCRdb calls, TRBD1, cannot be checked with no DNA. The material sequenced was CD8+ T cells from PBMCs. The TCR sequence derives from a human donor in good health. This CDR3 reads CASSEAQGGGTGTYEQYF.